Presented here are 13 T cell receptor beta chains from one specimen sequenced in a study of cytomegalovirus exposure and HLA in healthy donors. The study ran its PCR with 60 Vbeta and 13 Jbeta primers. TCRdb keeps only in-frame clones here, not all; method: immunoSEQ multiplex PCR. In the table there are under 250,000 clones, 76% of which are singletons. Sequences were obtained from PBMCs. The receptors were gathered from a man aged 18 to 30 in good health and CMV-seronegative.

A single count supports this clone. The chain recombines TRBV9 with TRBJ1-1; D gene uncertain. The V and J ends lost 0 bases and 5 bases respectively, with 11 bases between them. There are 14 residues in the CDR3. Germline CDR1 and CDR2: SGDLS and YYNGEE. The chain's CDR3 is CASSVGNSRTEAFF. As DNA, the CDR3 is TGTGCCAGCAGCGTAGGGAACAGTCGGACTGAAGCTTTCTTT.

This clone has just a few counts. The chain recombines TRBV28 with TRBJ2-7; D is perhaps TRBD1 (6 bases). Per the germline V gene, CDR1 is MDHEN and CDR2 is SYDVKM. The V gene lost 6 bases and the J gene lost 5 bases, with 23 bases spanning the gap. The CDR3 is 16 residues long. In DNA, the CDR3 is TGTGCCAGCAGCTCGACCGTGGGGGCCAAATTGGACGAGCAGTACTTC. Its protein product is CASSSTVGAKLDEQYF. The entire variable domain, with the rest obtained from reference TRBV28 and TRBJ2-7, is as follows: DVKVTQSSRYLVKRTGEKVFLECVQDMDHENMFWYRQDPGLGLRLIYFSYDVKMKEKGDIPEGYSVSREKKERFSLILESASTNQTSMYLCASSSTVGAKLDEQYFGPGTRLTVT.

This clone was seen more than once but under ten times. The same CDR3 is also encoded by other DNA sequences in this sample. The genes are TRBV5-1 and TRBJ1-2, with TRBD1 matching 7 bases. Looked up from germline, CDR1 is SGHRS and CDR2 is YFSETQ. V trimming: 0 bases; J trimming: 4 bases; junction bases outside the gene matches: 3. The CDR3 length is 14 residues. The CDR3: CASSLGQGGYGYTF. The DNA of the CDR3 is TGCGCCAGCAGCTTGGGCCAGGGGGGCTATGGCTACACCTTC.

This sequence joins TRBV9 and TRBJ2-7; D is unclear. The CDR3 has 14 residues. Trimming left V 0 bases short and J 2 bases short, with 9 bases between. Germline CDR1 SGDLS, CDR2 YYNGEE. CDR3: CASSVDGGTYEQYF. The CDR3 DNA is TGTGCCAGCAGCGTAGATGGCGGAACCTACGAGCAGTACTTC.

V and J are TRBV4-1 and TRBJ2-3; 9 bases are a match to TRBD2. Looked up from germline, CDR1 is MGHRA and CDR2 is YSYEKL. This CDR3 has 17 amino acids. The V gene end was trimmed by 4 bases and the J gene end by 5 bases; junction bases not matched to a gene: 13. In DNA, the CDR3 is TGCGCCAGCAGCCCCCCCAGGATAGCGGGAGTTGGAGATACGCAGTATTTT. This encodes CASSPPRIAGVGDTQYF.

This clone has just one count. The chain couples TRBV5-5 to TRBJ1-2; the D gene is possibly TRBD1 (5 bases). CDR1 SGHKS and CDR2 YYEKEE come from the germline V gene (reference sequence). Trimming removed 0 bases from V and 6 bases from J, with 12 bases in between. The CDR3 extends over 14 amino acids. For the CDR3, the DNA is TGTGCCAGCAGCTTGGGGTTCCAGGGTGATGGCTACACCTTC. This gives the protein CASSLGFQGDGYTF.

The table lists this clone with a few counts. V is TRBV12-1 and J is TRBJ1-4; the table's D call of TRBD1 was not tested on the DNA. TRBV12-1 is given as a pseudogene. The CDR3 runs 15 residues. CDR3 bases: TGTGCCAGCAGTCAGGGATTACTCACTAATGAAAAACTGTTTTTT. Its protein product is CASSQGLLTNEKLFF.

V gene TRBV19 combines with J gene TRBJ2-7; possible D gene TRBD1, 6 bases. V lost 5 bases, J lost 0 bases, and 11 bases lay in between. Germline-derived CDR1 and CDR2 are LNHDA and SQIVND (reference sequence). The CDR3 consists of 14 residues. The DNA for the CDR3 is TGTGCCAGTAGTGTTGACAGGAGCTCCTACGAGCAGTACTTC. The encoded protein is CASSVDRSSYEQYF.

The rearrangement joins TRBV5-1 to TRBJ2-1, with TRBD2 as a possible D gene (5 bases). V was pared by 0 bases and J by 8 bases, with 12 bases between. Germline V gives CDR1 SGHRS, CDR2 YFSETQ. This CDR3 spans 14 amino acids. The CDR3 DNA reads TGCGCCAGCAGCTTGGGGGTCGGGGTCCATGAGCAGTTCTTC. This sequence encodes CASSLGVGVHEQFF.

J is TRBJ2-7 and V is TRBV29-1; no clear D gene. This CDR3 spans 11 amino acids. Trimming shortened V by 3 bases and J by 1 base, and 4 bases separated the two germline ends. Germline assignment: CDR1 SQVTM and CDR2 ANQGSEA. For the CDR3, the DNA is TGCAGCGTTGAGAGATCCTACGAGCAGTACTTC. This translates into CSVERSYEQYF.

V usage is TRBV7-9 and J usage is TRBJ2-5; 12 bases line up with TRBD2. This CDR3 is 15 amino acids long. From germline, CDR1 is SEHNR and CDR2 FQNEAQ (reference sequence). V was pared by 5 bases and J by 5 bases, with 6 bases of the junction left unmatched. The CDR3, as DNA: TGTGCCAGCAGCGAAAGCCTAGCGGGAGGGGAGACCCAGTACTTC. It is translated as CASSESLAGGETQYF.

The rearrangement links TRBV5-6 to TRBJ2-3; D might be TRBD2 (6 bases). The germline V gene encodes CDR1 SGHDT and CDR2 YYEEEE. CDR3 length: 13 amino acids. Trimming left V 3 bases short and J 3 bases short, with 8 bases between. CDR3 loop: CASSSTSTDTQYF. DNA of the CDR3: TGTGCCAGCAGCTCGACTAGTACAGATACGCAGTATTTT.

The rearrangement uses TRBV2 and TRBJ1-1, with 7 bases matching TRBD1. Per the germline V gene, CDR1 is SNHLY and CDR2 is FYNNEI. Trimming at V came to 6 bases and at J to 5 bases, leaving 12 bases not matched to a gene. The CDR3 covers 15 residues. For the CDR3, the DNA is TGTGCCAGCAGCGAGAGACAGGGTGGGATAACTGAAGCTTTCTTT. This translates into CASSERQGGITEAFF.